A selection of T cell receptor beta chains follows, all from one sample in a study of T cells in localized non-small cell lung cancer. Assay: immunoSEQ multiplex PCR; the TCRdb copy retains only in-frame clones and omits some. This table holds approximately 70,000 clones, about four fifths found once. Sequencing was performed on PBMCs, taken before any cancer treatment. The source is a man aged 40-75 years with stage II lung adenocarcinoma. Each CDR3 is given with its conserved first and last residue. Each record gives: CDR3 protein, CDR3 DNA, J gene, CDR3 length, V gene, D gene, clone size. D genes are given only for firm matches. The size field is filled for only some rows; it gives once, few, many or a size class.

CDR3aa: CASGLGVTPNTGELFF; CDR3nt: TGTGCTAGTGGTTTGGGAGTGACCCCGAACACCGGGGAGCTGTTTTTT; j_gene: TRBJ2-2; len: 16; v_gene: TRBV12-5; d_gene: NA; abundance: NA
CDR3aa: CASSIGTPLTGELFF; CDR3nt: TGTGCCAGTAGTATAGGGACTCCTCTCACCGGGGAGCTGTTTTTT; j_gene: TRBJ2-2; len: 15; v_gene: TRBV19; d_gene: NA; abundance: NA
CDR3aa: CASSLRGPRTDTQYF; CDR3nt: TGTGCCAGCAGCTTGAGGGGGCCCCGGACAGATACGCAGTATTTT; j_gene: TRBJ2-3; len: 15; v_gene: TRBV5-6; d_gene: TRBD1; abundance: NA
CDR3aa: CASSFGGGAGELFF; CDR3nt: TGTGCCAGCAGTTTCGGTGGGGGAGCCGGGGAGCTGTTTTTT; j_gene: TRBJ2-2; len: 14; v_gene: TRBV7-8; d_gene: NA; abundance: NA
CDR3aa: CASIIGGASGKIYNEQFF; CDR3nt: TGTGCCAGCATAATTGGGGGGGCTAGCGGGAAGATCTACAATGAGCAGTTCTTC; j_gene: TRBJ2-1; len: 18; v_gene: TRBV28; d_gene: TRBD2; abundance: NA
CDR3aa: CASSFDRGQPQHF; CDR3nt: TGTGCCAGCAGTTTTGACAGGGGTCAGCCCCAGCATTTT; j_gene: TRBJ1-5; len: 13; v_gene: TRBV7-2; d_gene: TRBD1; abundance: NA
CDR3aa: CASSLEARGRGEQFF; CDR3nt: TGTGCCAGCAGCTTAGAGGCCAGGGGGCGAGGTGAGCAGTTCTTC; j_gene: TRBJ2-1; len: 15; v_gene: TRBV7-8; d_gene: TRBD1; abundance: NA
CDR3aa: CASSLGQIQNNEQFF; CDR3nt: TGCGCCAGCAGCTTGGGACAGATTCAGAACAATGAGCAGTTCTTC; j_gene: TRBJ2-1; len: 15; v_gene: TRBV5-1; d_gene: NA; abundance: medium-sized
CDR3aa: CASSLAPDYGYTF; CDR3nt: TGCGCCAGCAGCTTGGCCCCAGACTATGGCTACACCTTC; j_gene: TRBJ1-2; len: 13; v_gene: TRBV5-1; d_gene: NA; abundance: NA
CDR3aa: CASSPTRDWAPPRDEAFF; CDR3nt: TGTGCCAGCTCACCAACACGCGATTGGGCACCCCCCCGGGATGAAGCTTTCTTT; j_gene: TRBJ1-1; len: 18; v_gene: TRBV18; d_gene: NA; abundance: few
CDR3aa: CASSLAMEGYTEAFF; CDR3nt: TGCGCCAGCAGCTTGGCCATGGAGGGGTACACTGAAGCTTTCTTT; j_gene: TRBJ1-1; len: 15; v_gene: TRBV5-1; d_gene: NA; abundance: NA
CDR3aa: CATSSQAGPSYNEQFF; CDR3nt: TGTGCCACCAGCAGTCAGGCGGGACCCTCCTACAATGAGCAGTTCTTC; j_gene: TRBJ2-1; len: 16; v_gene: TRBV15; d_gene: NA; abundance: NA